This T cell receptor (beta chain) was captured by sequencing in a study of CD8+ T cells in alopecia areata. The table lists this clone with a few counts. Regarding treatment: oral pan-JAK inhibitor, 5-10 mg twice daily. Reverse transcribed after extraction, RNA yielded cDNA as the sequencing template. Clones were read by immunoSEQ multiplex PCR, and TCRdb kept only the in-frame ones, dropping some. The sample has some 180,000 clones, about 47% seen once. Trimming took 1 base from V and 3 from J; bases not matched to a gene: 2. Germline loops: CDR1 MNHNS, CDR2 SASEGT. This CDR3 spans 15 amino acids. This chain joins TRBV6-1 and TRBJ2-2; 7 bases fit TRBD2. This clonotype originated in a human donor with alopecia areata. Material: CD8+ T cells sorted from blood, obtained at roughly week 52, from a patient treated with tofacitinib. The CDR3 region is CASSEVAGDTGELFF. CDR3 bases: TGTGCCAGCAGTGAAGTTGCGGGGGACACCGGGGAGCTGTTTTTT.